The entry below describes one T cell receptor beta chain. This clonotype occurred a few times. Its binding antigen is unknown. No base qualities exist here, and no much larger clone lies one base off it. Every donor in the study was a healthy Caucasian. Three pairs of female monozygotic twins, all aged roughly 18 to 30 years, made up the twin cohort. The RNA used for TCR libraries was isolated from peripheral blood mononuclear cells. These data belong to a study of identical twins (dated by TCRdb to 2015 to 2016). For the study in its entirety: The study deep-sequenced TCR alpha and beta repertoires from monozygotic twins, unrelated adults of various ages and cord blood to test whether fetal clonotypes persist. To rule out contamination, the twin experiments were replicated at different times with different library preparation protocols. Overall results and qualifications from the work: Abundant cord blood beta clonotypes had fewer insertions, young adult naive repertoires showed a similar but weaker trend, and memory repertoires showed no such trend. The excess sharing between twins in beta out-of-frame sequences was weaker because fewer shared sequences reduced the signal-to-noise ratio. Conclusions relied on cross-sectional statistical analysis, since the same donors could not be followed over many years. Recombination models systematically underestimated out-of-frame TCR alpha sharing in monozygotic twins but agreed with sharing between unrelated individuals. Compared with coincidental sharing between unrelated individuals, out-of-frame TCR alpha sequences shared between twins showed an excess of sequences with low generation probability. Zero-insertion analyses could be partly confounded by invariant T cells such as MAIT and iNKT, though diverse VJ usage argued against such confounding for most clonotypes.

From the germline V gene (reference sequence), CDR1 is DFQATT and CDR2 is SNEGSKA. Ends trimmed: V by 5 bases, J by 1 base; bases unmatched to a gene: 5. Including cysteine and phenylalanine, the CDR3 has 14 amino acids. Only the CDR3 DNA stays, 42 bases, in frame from base 1. Receptors were amplified or captured by 5' RACE. TCRdb lists the instrument as Illumina HiSeq 2000. Template switching introduced a universal primer binding site; the final cDNA contained a unique molecular identifier, enabling accurate counting of TCR cDNA molecules. First-strand cDNA for TCR alpha and beta chains was synthesized from specific primers in the conserved constant-segment region. To control for contamination, every cDNA library was double barcoded, receiving both a SMART-Mk sample barcode and Illumina barcodes. TruSeq adapter sequences, together with Illumina sample barcodes, were added in two successive PCR steps. TCR alpha and beta cDNA libraries were sequenced on the Illumina HiSeq platform with custom primers. The paper's data handling went like this. MiGEC was used to process raw reads and extract unique molecular identifiers, and MiXCR was used to find CDR3 positions. For each individual, recombination models were inferred using an EM algorithm with the repgenHMM and IGoR tools. The analysis of shared clonotypes was done with the tcR package in R, with sharing normalized by the product of cloneset sizes. Out-of-frame nonproductive sequences were analyzed to study raw recombination free of thymic and clonal selection effects. The public reads were reanalyzed by TCRdb: fastp trimming at Q25, MiXCR alignment, in-frame beta chains only. When rows share a CDR3 protein, they turn into one entry using the most common DNA and genes. TCRdb assigned the V and J calls; the authors' analysis was not used. Recorded for this sample are around 570,000 distinct CDR3 sequences; more than 9% of them occurred a single time. The top ten hold approximately 3.2% of the sample.

These data were also reused for a study on yellow fever vaccine responses in identical twins. The second study also describes: According to the authors, the vaccine-induced T cell response in identical twins seemed to be partly convergent and partly specific to each individual. The study precisely tracked vaccine-responding T cell clones in identical twins.

This sequence originates from a woman between 18 and 30 years old in good health. The sample taken for sequencing was PBMCs. The chain couples TRBV20-1 to TRBJ2-1; TRBD2 matches 7 bases in the middle. At the DNA level, the sequence is TGCAGTGCTGAAGGACTAGTATCCTACAATGAGCAGTTCTTC. The resulting protein is CSAEGLVSYNEQFF.